Detailed here is one T cell receptor (beta chain). The antigen is not known. One junction end disagrees with the germline gene, perhaps due to a read error. The sample comes from a study of identical twins. General study findings and limits: Among monozygotic twins, out-of-frame TCR alpha sharing exceeded what models predicted. Insertions were reduced in abundant cord blood beta clonotypes but not in memory repertoires.

The CDR3 is 12 residues long. Germline CDR1 is LGHDT and CDR2 is YNNKEL (reference sequence). Carrying unique molecular identifiers, the cDNA also gained a universal primer site through template switching. MiXCR, applied by TCRdb to the 5' RACE reads, yields one record per CDR3 protein. Among around 250,000 distinct CDR3 sequences listed, approximately 7% were seen once. These records were also assigned to another study, of yellow fever vaccine responses in identical twins.

This TCR was sampled from a young woman in good health. J is TRBJ2-1 and V is TRBV3-1; D not resolved. What was sequenced was memory (CD45RO+) T cells sorted from blood. As DNA, the CDR3 is TGTGCCAGCAGCCAAGGGGATTCGGCGCGTTACTTC. Its translation is CASSQGDSARYF.